What follows is one TCR beta chain and its context. In germline, CDR1 is WNHNN, CDR2 SYGVQD (reference sequence). V shed 2 bases and J 4 bases; nucleotides not matched to a gene: 0. The CDR3 is 15 residues long. Described time point: peripheral blood 6 weeks after treatment start. Each patient gave between 1 and 8 samples, pretreatment and on-treatment. Sequenced by immunoSEQ multiplex PCR; TCRdb stores in-frame clones only, minus some. The data hold roughly 45,000 clones, with 83% observed a single time. These data come from a study of PD-L1 blockade in urothelial cancer. Study in general: Samples of blood were analyzed 3 weeks (second dose) and 6 weeks after treatment start. Peripheral blood specimens exhibited a median yield of around 130,000 T cells.

The TCR comes from a man in his fifties or sixties with urothelial cancer. The chain combines TRBV10-1 with TRBJ2-3, with 13 bases matching TRBD2. Sample: PBMCs, taken around atezolizumab (anti-PD-L1) treatment. The CDR3 region is CASSEGTSGADTQYF. The CDR3 nucleotides read TGCGCCAGCAGTGAGGGGACTAGCGGGGCAGATACGCAGTATTTT.